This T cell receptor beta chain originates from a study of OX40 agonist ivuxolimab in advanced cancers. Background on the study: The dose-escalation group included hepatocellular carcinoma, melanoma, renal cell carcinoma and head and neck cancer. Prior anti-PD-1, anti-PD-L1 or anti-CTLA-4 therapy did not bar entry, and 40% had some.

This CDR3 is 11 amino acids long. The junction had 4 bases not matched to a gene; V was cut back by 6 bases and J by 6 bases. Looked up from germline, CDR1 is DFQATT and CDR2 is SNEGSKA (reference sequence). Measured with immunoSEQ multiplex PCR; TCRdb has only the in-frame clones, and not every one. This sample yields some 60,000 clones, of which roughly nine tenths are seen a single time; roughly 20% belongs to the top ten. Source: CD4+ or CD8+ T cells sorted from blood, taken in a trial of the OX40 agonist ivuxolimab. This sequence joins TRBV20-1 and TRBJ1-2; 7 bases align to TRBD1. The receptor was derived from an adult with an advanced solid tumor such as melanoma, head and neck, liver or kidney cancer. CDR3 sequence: CSAPGTDGYTF. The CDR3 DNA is TGCAGTGCCCCTGGGACAGATGGCTACACCTTC.